The 24 T cell receptor beta chains reported below all come from one sample, sequenced in a study of CXCR3-negative and CXCR3-positive naive CD8 T cells. These receptors have no identified antigens. Libraries of TRB cDNA were made by 5' RACE and carried UMIs. After re-calling the 5' RACE reads, TCRdb lists one entry per CDR3 protein, DNA absent. Its table records 6,500 to 10,000 distinct CDR3 sequences. Study-wide points: A higher hydrophobicity marked the TRB CDR3s of CXCR3-positive naive cells versus CXCR3-negative naive cells.

The sequencing sample was made of naive CXCR3+ CD8+ T cells from blood. Subset specified: CD45RO-CCR7+CD27+CD95- naive CD8+ T cells expressing CXCR3 (TNR3+). Receptor source: a human donor in good health. Some clones in this sample may be carry-over from other donors' samples.

The chain combines TRBV29-1 with TRBJ2-5; TCRdb names TRBD1, which stays unverified in the absence of DNA. This CDR3 has 16 residues. Germline V lookup: CDR1 SQVTM, CDR2 ANQGSEA. CDR3 loop: CSAIPLGQGDQETQYF.

Frequency places this clonotype as large (0.1 to 1%). V and J are TRBV11-2 and TRBJ1-1; TCRdb lists TRBD1, though no DNA is available to test this call. The CDR3 length is 13 residues. Germline CDR1 reads SGHAT; CDR2 reads FQNNGV. The CDR3 here is CASSSDMGREAFF. Variable domain in full (rest from reference TRBV11-2 and TRBJ1-1): EAGVAQSPRYKIIEKRQSVAFWCNPISGHATLYWYQQILGQGPKLLIQFQNNGVVDDSQLPKDRFSAERLKGVDSTLKIQPAKLEDSAVYLCASSSDMGREAFFGQGTRLTVV.

This chain connects TRBV7-9 to TRBJ2-5; TCRdb lists TRBD1, though no DNA is available to test this call. The CDR3 runs 15 residues. In germline, CDR1 is SEHNR, CDR2 FQNEAQ (reference sequence). The CDR3 reads CASGQSAGLDETQYF.

This clonotype registers medium-sized by frequency. The rearrangement joins TRBV29-1 to TRBJ2-4; absent DNA, TCRdb's TRBD2 call cannot be checked. The CDR3 totals 15 residues. The germline gives CDR1 SQVTM, CDR2 ANQGSEA. CDR3 residues: CSVETSGSPQRIQYF.

The chain combines TRBV29-1 with TRBJ2-1; the TCRdb call, TRBD2, lacks DNA for checking. Germline lookup yields CDR1 SQVTM and CDR2 ANQGSEA. The CDR3 runs 14 residues. CDR3 loop: CSVERPSDYNEQFF.

The chain carries TRBV7-9 and TRBJ1-2. CDR3 length equals 12 residues. The germline V gene has CDR1 SEHNR and CDR2 FQNEAQ (reference sequence). CDR3 sequence: CASSFQQDGYTF.

The chain joins TRBV29-1 to TRBJ2-3; TCRdb returns TRBD2, unconfirmable since there is no DNA. CDR1 SQVTM and CDR2 ANQGSEA come from the germline V gene. CDR3 length equals 13 residues. CDR3 in amino acids: CSLQGLDTDTQYF.

This clonotype is labeled medium-sized based on frequency. The chain is built from TRBV29-1 and TRBJ2-1; TCRdb's D gene call, TRBD1, goes unchecked for lack of DNA. Germline CDR1 SQVTM, CDR2 ANQGSEA. The CDR3 has 15 amino acids. CDR3: CSVLIRDRVYNEQFF.

This clonotype is identified as large (0.1 to 1%) from frequency. The rearrangement links TRBV6-6 to TRBJ1-1; TCRdb's assignment of TRBD1 cannot be checked, as there is no DNA. Germline CDR1 reads MNHNY; CDR2 reads SVGAGI (reference sequence). The CDR3 is 16 residues long. Here the CDR3 reads CASSSELSDSYIEAFF.

Judged by frequency, this clonotype is medium-sized. This sequence joins TRBV29-1 and TRBJ2-3; TCRdb returns TRBD2, unconfirmable since there is no DNA. Germline V gene data show CDR1 as SQVTM and CDR2 as ANQGSEA. The CDR3 covers 14 residues. This CDR3 reads CSVRGTSGPYTQYF.

The rearrangement links TRBV6-6 to TRBJ2-5. CDR3 length: 14 amino acids. Germline values: CDR1 MNHNY, CDR2 SVGAGI (reference sequence). The CDR3: CASSYGKLQETQYF.

The V call is TRBV5-6, the J call TRBJ2-1; the TRBD1 assignment by TCRdb is unverifiable without DNA. CDR1 is SGHDT and CDR2 is YYEEEE in the germline V gene. The CDR3 is made up of 15 amino acids. CDR3 region: CASRPPGGASNEQFF.

Frequency places this clonotype as medium-sized. The V and J genes are TRBV29-1 and TRBJ2-1; TCRdb picks TRBD1, but there is no DNA to check that call. Germline V gives CDR1 SQVTM, CDR2 ANQGSEA. This CDR3 has 15 amino acids. CDR3 loop: CSVRTGDLLNNEQFF.

This chain connects TRBV29-1 to TRBJ2-5; TCRdb reports TRBD1, a call that lacks DNA to check it against. Germline lookup yields CDR1 SQVTM and CDR2 ANQGSEA. CDR3 length: 12 amino acids. The CDR3 reads CSGGQGMETQYF.

This clonotype is classed as medium-sized by frequency. The chain uses TRBV4-1 and TRBJ1-1. Germline values: CDR1 MGHRA, CDR2 YSYEKL. There are 18 residues in the CDR3. The CDR3 reads CASSQEGSTNLGNTEAFF.

This chain uses TRBV7-8 with TRBJ2-1; TCRdb selects TRBD2, and the lack of DNA leaves this call unchecked. From germline, CDR1 is SGHVS and CDR2 FQNEAQ. The CDR3 extends over 15 amino acids. The CDR3 sequence: CASTRTSGSWDEQFF. Drawing the rest from reference TRBV7-8 and TRBJ2-1, the complete variable domain is GAGVSQSPRYKVAKRGQDVALRCDPISGHVSLFWYQQALGQGPEFLTYFQNEAQLDKSGLPSDRFFAERPEGSVSTLKIQRTQQEDSAVYLCASTRTSGSWDEQFFGPGTRLTVL.

The chain couples TRBV29-1 to TRBJ1-5; TCRdb designates TRBD1, a call that cannot be tested without DNA. The CDR3 contains 13 residues. CDR1 is SQVTM, CDR2 ANQGSEA, per germline. CDR3 amino acids: CSVRGGDNQPQHF.

This clonotype ranks as medium-sized (0.01 to 0.1%) in terms of frequency. The chain is built from TRBV27 and TRBJ2-3; with no DNA, the TCRdb D assignment of TRBD1 cannot be verified. The germline gives CDR1 MNHEY, CDR2 SMNVEV (reference sequence). The CDR3 has 14 amino acids. CDR3 sequence reads: CASSLQGYTNTQYF.

This chain uses TRBV19 with TRBJ1-5; TCRdb returns TRBD1, unconfirmable since there is no DNA. The CDR3 loop spans 16 amino acids. Germline V gene data show CDR1 as LNHDA and CDR2 as SQIVND (reference sequence). The CDR3 here is CASSEEGATLNQPQHF.

By frequency, this clonotype registers medium-sized. The chain couples TRBV12-3 or TRBV12-4 to TRBJ1-1. The CDR3 runs 15 residues. CDR3: CASSLGGEGGTEAFF.

Its frequency marks this clonotype as medium-sized (0.01 to 0.1%). This chain links TRBV4-1 with TRBJ2-7; checking the TCRdb D call of TRBD1 is not possible without DNA. Germline assignment: CDR1 MGHRA and CDR2 YSYEKL. The CDR3 has 14 residues. The CDR3 is CASSQAGQAYEQYF.

This chain links TRBV11-3 with TRBJ2-1; TCRdb names TRBD2, which stays unverified in the absence of DNA. The CDR3 has 14 amino acids. Germline V CDR1 and CDR2: SGHNT, YENEEA. The CDR3 reads CASSPVNGRNEQFF.

This clonotype counts as medium-sized by frequency. V usage is TRBV12-3 or TRBV12-4 and J usage is TRBJ1-2; the D call of TRBD1 rests on TCRdb alone, since no DNA is present to check it. CDR3 size: 17 residues. The CDR3 loop is CASSPGPGTGINYGYTF.

The V and J genes are TRBV29-1 and TRBJ2-7; the D gene TCRdb calls, TRBD1, cannot be checked with no DNA. Germline V gives CDR1 SQVTM, CDR2 ANQGSEA. The CDR3 length is 14 residues. The CDR3 sequence is CSVEDPDRKYEQYF.